This TCR beta chain originates from a study of T cells in Graves' hyperthyroidism and ophthalmopathy. The CDR3 contains 14 residues. Germline lookup yields CDR1 KGHDR and CDR2 SFDVKD. The V segment lost 3 bases and the J segment 6 bases; nucleotides outside the gene matches: 6. Researchers amplified the TCR beta CDR3 regions from RNA transcripts. First-round RT-PCR with HTBI primers amplified the TCR CDR3 region. TCRdb recomputed calls from the multiplex PCR reads with MiXCR, one row per CDR3 protein. Of fewer than 750,000 distinct CDR3 sequences in the sample, roughly 14% were seen once. This clonotype was detected a few times.

The genes are TRBV24-1 and TRBJ2-7; 8 nucleotides align to TRBD1. Material for sequencing was blood. The source of this sequence is a woman aged 40-49 years with Graves' ophthalmopathy. The CDR3 DNA reads as TGTGCCACCAGTGATCCGGACAGGGCGGGCGAGCAGTACTTC. Amino acids: CATSDPDRAGEQYF.